These T cell receptor beta chains were read from a single sample in a study of human T cells and chemical hapten exposure. From the RACE reads, TCRdb called clonotypes with MiXCR, one entry per CDR3 protein. The table includes about 160,000 distinct CDR3 sequences, around a quarter detected once. Specimen: whole blood, collected in connection with sensitization to the hapten diphenylcyclopropenone (DPC). The source of these receptors is a woman aged 18-29 years with alopecia areata. Some clones in this sample may be carry-over from other donors' samples. The CDR3 runs from the conserved cysteine through the conserved F or W. D genes are given only for firm matches. Part of the rows lack a size; the others show once, few, many or a class for expanded clones.

D,size,J,V,CDR3,DNA
TRBD2,-,TRBJ2-1,TRBV7-6,CASKGLAGGGEQFF,TGTGCCAGCAAGGGACTAGCGGGAGGAGGAGAGCAGTTCTTC
-,many,TRBJ2-3,TRBV5-6,CASSLRTDTQYF,TGTGCCAGCAGCTTACGTACAGATACGCAGTATTTT
-,few,TRBJ2-3,TRBV29-1,CSVAPPGVDNTQYF,TGCAGCGTAGCACCCCCGGGGGTCGATAATACGCAGTATTTT
-,-,TRBJ1-6,TRBV6-2/TRBV6-3,CASSYYTGPGEPLHF,TGTGCCAGCAGTTACTATACAGGGCCGGGTGAACCCCTCCACTTT
TRBD1,-,TRBJ2-5,TRBV12-3/TRBV12-4,CASSPTGVRETQYF,TGTGCCAGCAGCCCTACAGGGGTTCGAGAGACCCAGTACTTC
TRBD2,few,TRBJ2-1,TRBV6-2/TRBV6-3,CASSRYGGSSYNEQFF,TGTGCCAGCAGCCGGTACGGGGGGAGCTCCTACAATGAGCAGTTCTTC
-,few,TRBJ1-2,TRBV6-5,CASSPDSSKLYGYTF,TGTGCCAGCAGCCCGGACAGCTCAAAACTGTATGGCTACACCTTC
-,-,TRBJ2-7,TRBV4-1,CASSHDPGTRSSEQYF,TGCGCCAGCAGCCATGACCCCGGGACGAGGTCCTCCGAGCAGTACTTC
TRBD1,-,TRBJ1-4,TRBV7-2,CASRDRRNEKLFF,TGTGCCAGCAGGGACAGGAGAAATGAAAAACTGTTTTTT
-,-,TRBJ2-7,TRBV18,CASSPLRDSYEQYF,TGTGCCAGCTCACCATTGCGGGACAGCTACGAGCAGTACTTC
-,few,TRBJ2-1,TRBV11-2,CASSLVLNLGNEQFF,TGTGCCAGCAGCTTAGTATTGAATCTGGGTAATGAGCAGTTCTTC
TRBD2,many,TRBJ2-4,TRBV3-1,CASSRGLAGVKNIQYF,TGTGCCAGCAGCCGAGGACTAGCGGGGGTAAAAAACATTCAGTACTTC
TRBD2,-,TRBJ2-1,TRBV20-1,CSARGLAGGPNEQFF,TGCAGTGCTAGAGGTCTAGCGGGAGGGCCCAATGAGCAGTTCTTC
TRBD2,few,TRBJ2-5,TRBV4-2,CASSQDLLAGDLETQYF,TGTGCCAGCAGCCAAGATCTTCTAGCGGGGGACTTAGAGACCCAGTACTTC
-,-,TRBJ1-2,TRBV2,CASLSGDNYGYTF,TGTGCCAGCCTCTCGGGGGATAACTATGGCTACACCTTC
-,-,TRBJ1-2,TRBV29-1,CSAQKGGGGEGYTF,TGCAGCGCCCAAAAGGGGGGAGGCGGTGAAGGCTACACCTTC
-,-,TRBJ1-4,TRBV6-6,CANSHRDGQEKLFF,TGTGCCAACAGCCACAGGGATGGTCAGGAAAAACTGTTTTTT
-,-,TRBJ1-5,TRBV20-1,CSAREPRQAGGQPQHF,TGCAGTGCTAGAGAGCCCCGACAGGCTGGGGGTCAGCCCCAGCATTTT
TRBD2,-,TRBJ2-1,TRBV7-3,CASSSGLAGGSYNEQFF,TGTGCCAGCAGCTCGGGACTAGCGGGGGGTTCTTACAATGAGCAGTTCTTC
-,few,TRBJ2-1,TRBV7-3,CASSLLPDNEQFF,TGTGCCAGCAGCTTACTGCCAGACAATGAGCAGTTCTTC
TRBD2,many,TRBJ2-1,TRBV20-1,CSARLAGGLNEQFF,TGCAGTGCTCGACTAGCGGGAGGGCTAAATGAGCAGTTCTTC
-,-,TRBJ1-1,TRBV5-6,CASSSQVQVDTEAFF,TGTGCCAGCAGCTCGCAGGTCCAGGTTGACACTGAAGCTTTCTTT
TRBD1,few,TRBJ1-6,TRBV2,CASSEHRQGESPLHF,TGTGCCAGCAGTGAACATCGGCAGGGGGAATCACCCCTCCACTTT
TRBD1,-,TRBJ2-7,TRBV12-3/TRBV12-4,CASSTGTGNEQYF,TGTGCCAGCAGTACCGGGACAGGGAACGAGCAGTACTTC
-,-,TRBJ2-3,TRBV6-2/TRBV6-3,CASSYSGPEGDTQYF,TGTGCCAGCAGTTATTCGGGGCCCGAGGGAGATACGCAGTATTTT
TRBD2,-,TRBJ2-7,TRBV29-1,CSAGTSGMFSYEQYF,TGCAGCGCAGGGACTAGCGGGATGTTCTCCTACGAGCAGTACTTC
-,-,TRBJ2-7,TRBV18,CASSPADGEQYF,TGTGCCAGCTCACCTGCGGACGGGGAGCAGTACTTC
-,many,TRBJ2-4,TRBV6-2/TRBV6-3,CASTLSGTWNIQYF,TGTGCCAGCACCCTTAGTGGTACGTGGAACATTCAGTACTTC
TRBD1,-,TRBJ1-6,TRBV14,CASSQFTRDRVRDNSPLHF,TGTGCCAGCAGCCAATTTACCCGGGACAGGGTTCGCGATAATTCACCCCTCCACTTT
-,few,TRBJ2-7,TRBV29-1,CSVGHSYEQYF,TGCAGCGTTGGGCATTCCTACGAGCAGTACTTC
-,-,TRBJ2-3,TRBV9,CASSVEVTSTYTQYF,TGTGCCAGCAGCGTAGAGGTAACTAGCACCTATACGCAGTATTTT
-,-,TRBJ2-7,TRBV11-2,CASRTIQGVYEQYF,TGTGCCAGCAGAACCATCCAGGGTGTGTACGAGCAGTACTTC
-,-,TRBJ2-7,TRBV7-9,CASSIDSGTPRNEQYF,TGTGCCAGCAGCATAGACTCCGGGACCCCTAGGAACGAGCAGTACTTC
TRBD2,few,TRBJ2-7,TRBV11-2,CASSLLAGGQSRSYEQYF,TGTGCCAGCAGTCTACTAGCGGGGGGCCAATCGAGGAGCTACGAGCAGTACTTC
TRBD2,many,TRBJ2-2,TRBV9,CASSVLAAKNTGELFF,TGTGCCAGCAGCGTACTAGCGGCAAAAAACACCGGGGAGCTGTTTTTT
-,few,TRBJ1-6,TRBV27,CASTFFPNNSPLHF,TGTGCCAGCACCTTTTTTCCAAATAATTCACCCCTCCACTTT
TRBD2,-,TRBJ2-1,TRBV24-1,CATSDQASGVRGQFF,TGTGCCACCAGTGATCAGGCTAGCGGGGTTCGCGGGCAGTTCTTC
-,-,TRBJ1-6,TRBV4-3,CASSQVVGGRNSPLHF,TGCGCCAGCAGCCAAGTTGTGGGGGGCAGGAATTCACCCCTCCACTTT
-,-,TRBJ2-1,TRBV9,CASSVGPAFNEQFF,TGTGCCAGCAGCGTAGGCCCAGCATTTAATGAGCAGTTCTTC
-,-,TRBJ1-6,TRBV6-2/TRBV6-3,CASSYSRDSPPLHF,TGTGCCAGCAGTTACTCCCGGGACTCGCCACCCCTCCACTTT
-,-,TRBJ1-6,TRBV12-3/TRBV12-4,CASSLTQGSSPLHF,TGTGCCAGCAGTTTAACTCAGGGTAGTTCACCCCTCCACTTT
-,-,TRBJ2-7,TRBV7-9,CASSSQSSYEQYF,TGTGCCAGCAGCTCTCAATCCTCCTACGAGCAGTACTTC
TRBD2,-,TRBJ2-1,TRBV12-3/TRBV12-4,CASSPTSGRMYNEQFF,TGTGCCAGCAGCCCTACTAGCGGGAGGATGTACAATGAGCAGTTCTTC
TRBD1,-,TRBJ2-7,TRBV4-1,CASSGLGTGGDEQYF,TGCGCCAGCAGCGGTTTAGGGACAGGGGGCGACGAGCAGTACTTC
-,-,TRBJ2-7,TRBV5-1,CASSLTVGSSYEQYF,TGCGCCAGCAGCTTGACGGTCGGTAGCTCCTACGAGCAGTACTTC
-,few,TRBJ2-2,TRBV25-1,CASSDLATGELFF,TGTGCCAGCAGTGACCTTGCCACCGGGGAGCTGTTTTTT
TRBD2,few,TRBJ2-5,TRBV4-1,CASSQAQRGQETQYF,TGCGCCAGCAGCCAAGCCCAGCGGGGGCAAGAGACCCAGTACTTC
-,-,TRBJ2-3,TRBV25-1,CASSDQGTQYF,TGTGCCAGCAGTGACCAGGGTACGCAGTATTTT
-,few,TRBJ2-3,TRBV4-2,CASSQAGPPDTQYF,TGTGCCAGCAGCCAAGCGGGGCCGCCAGATACGCAGTATTTT
-,-,TRBJ2-4,TRBV29-1,CSVEKSGAKNIQYF,TGCAGCGTTGAGAAATCAGGGGCCAAAAACATTCAGTACTTC
TRBD2,-,TRBJ2-3,TRBV9,CASSVRIAGGRDTQYF,TGTGCCAGCAGCGTAAGAATAGCGGGGGGCCGAGATACGCAGTATTTT